One sample yielded the 29 T cell receptor beta chains listed below, sequenced in a study of shared clonotypes between healthy human individuals. CD45RO-negative, CCR7-selected cells formed the naive CD8 fraction, which excluded terminally differentiated effector memory CD45RA+ cells. TCRdb's table, derived via immunoSEQ multiplex PCR, lists solely in-frame clones and lacks some. The sample carries about 680,000 clones, just over 90% recorded once. Sequencing was done on a sample of naive CD8+ T cells sorted from blood. The receptors shown here come from a man aged 25 to 40 in good health.

V is TRBV14 and J is TRBJ2-1, with no clear D. Trimming left V 1 base short and J 0 bases short, with 13 bases between. The CDR3 loop spans 17 amino acids. Germline lookup yields CDR1 SGHDN and CDR2 FVKESK. CDR3 sequence (DNA): TGTGCCAGCAGCCAAGCGGTCGTCAGGAGCTCCTACAATGAGCAGTTCTTC. Translating it yields CASSQAVVRSSYNEQFF.

The chain links TRBV7-9 to TRBJ1-2; D is uncertain. Germline assignment: CDR1 SEHNR and CDR2 FQNEAQ (reference sequence). The V gene lost 5 bases and the J gene lost 6 bases, with 16 bases spanning the gap. The CDR3 has 14 amino acids. CDR3 protein: CASSLANIVDGYTF. In nucleotides, the CDR3 is TGTGCCAGCAGCCTGGCCAATATAGTGGATGGCTACACCTTC.

This clone was recorded once. The chain carries TRBV5-1 and TRBJ1-1, with 8 bases lining up with TRBD1. The germline V gene has CDR1 SGHRS and CDR2 YFSETQ. This CDR3 spans 16 amino acids. V lost 1 base and J lost 4; bases outside the gene matches: 9. The DNA for the CDR3 is TGCGCCAGCAGCTTGAAGGACAGGGTTTTAGGCACTGAAGCTTTCTTT. This encodes CASSLKDRVLGTEAFF.

The V gene is TRBV11-2, the J gene TRBJ2-2; either TRBD1 or TRBD2 may supply D (5 bases each). CDR3 length equals 17 residues. Trimming pared 4 bases from V and 5 bases from J, leaving 20 bases between. Germline V gene data show CDR1 as SGHAT and CDR2 as FQNNGV. For the CDR3, the DNA is TGTGCCAGCAGCTCCGTTTCCCGGGACCCAGGGACCGGGGAGCTGTTTTTT. This sequence encodes CASSSVSRDPGTGELFF.

J is TRBJ1-2 and V is TRBV27; no definite D call. CDR1 and CDR2 (germline): MNHEY, SMNVEV (reference sequence). The V end lost 5 bases, the J end lost 2 bases, and 12 bases lay between the germline ends. There are 14 residues in the CDR3. The CDR3 sequence: CASSIGMANYGYTF. CDR3 nucleotide sequence: TGTGCCAGCAGTATTGGGATGGCAAACTATGGCTACACCTTC.

This chain links TRBV7-9 with TRBJ2-7; 7 bases line up with TRBD2. Germline CDR1 is SEHNR and CDR2 is FQNEAQ (reference sequence). V was clipped by 5 bases and J by 3 bases; unmatched bases: 7. This CDR3 is built from 14 residues. Here the CDR3 reads CASSPGRDLYEQYF. The CDR3 DNA follows: TGTGCCAGCAGCCCGGGGAGGGACCTCTACGAGCAGTACTTC.

The genes are TRBV19 and TRBJ2-5, with D tentatively TRBD2 (6 bases). The V and J ends lost 3 bases and 5 bases respectively, with 19 bases between them. Germline CDR1 is LNHDA and CDR2 is SQIVND (reference sequence). This CDR3 comprises 16 residues. CDR3 DNA: TGTGCCAGTAGTATGTTCCCCCGGGACTTCGGGGAGACCCAGTACTTC. It is translated as CASSMFPRDFGETQYF.

The J gene is TRBJ2-1, the V gene TRBV5-5, with D possibly being TRBD1 (6 bases). This CDR3 has 17 residues. Between the trimmed V and J ends, which lost 2 bases and 0 bases, there was a span of 15 bases. Germline V gene sequence: CDR1 SGHKS, CDR2 YYEKEE (reference sequence). CDR3 loop: CASSFLDRTSSYNEQFF. The CDR3 region has the DNA TGTGCCAGCAGCTTCCTCGACAGGACCAGCTCCTACAATGAGCAGTTCTTC.

The CDR3 DNA is TGTGCCAGCAGCTTTACAACCGGGGCCAAAGCTTTCTTT. Amino acid sequence: CASSFTTGAKAFF. J is TRBJ1-1 and V is TRBV7-8, with a possible D match to TRBD1 (5 bases). Deletions cut 3 bases from V and 9 bases from J, with 14 bases between. This CDR3 has 13 residues. Germline CDR1 reads SGHVS; CDR2 reads FQNEAQ.

The rearrangement uses TRBV5-5 and TRBJ2-7; D ambiguous. CDR1 SGHKS and CDR2 YYEKEE come from the germline V gene (reference sequence). The germline V and J ends were trimmed by 4 bases and 0 bases, with 14 bases remaining between them. The CDR3 covers 15 residues. CDR3 sequence: CASSPKGQSSYEQYF. CDR3 coding DNA: TGTGCCAGCAGCCCCAAAGGGCAGAGCTCCTACGAGCAGTACTTC.

V and J are TRBV7-8 and TRBJ2-2; 8 bases are shared with TRBD2. The CDR3 totals 15 residues. The trim removed 1 base at V and 6 bases at J, leaving 4 bases unmatched. Germline V gives CDR1 SGHVS, CDR2 FQNEAQ. This CDR3 is CASSLEASGSGELFF. DNA for the CDR3: TGTGCCAGCAGCTTAGAAGCTAGCGGGTCCGGGGAGCTGTTTTTT.

The CDR3 DNA is TGTGCCAGCAGTATAAACCGGGACGGAAAATATGGCTACACCTTC. Residues: CASSINRDGKYGYTF. The J gene is TRBJ1-2, the V gene TRBV27; tentative D call: TRBD1 (5 bases). Germline CDR1 reads MNHEY; CDR2 reads SMNVEV (reference sequence). V dropped 5 bases and J dropped 5 bases, with 18 bases sitting between them. CDR3 length: 15 residues.

This chain connects TRBV28 to TRBJ1-4, with D possibly being TRBD1 (5 bases). With 5 bases removed from V and 1 base from J, the gap between germline ends came to 17 bases. The CDR3 spans 17 residues. The germline V gene has CDR1 MDHEN and CDR2 SYDVKM. CDR3 in amino acids: CASSLGDRGETNEKLFF. As DNA, the CDR3 is TGTGCCAGCAGTCTCGGAGACCGGGGGGAAACTAATGAAAAACTGTTTTTT.

The rearrangement links TRBV15 to TRBJ2-5, with no clear D. Germline CDR1 reads LNHNV; CDR2 reads YYDKDF (reference sequence). V lost 0 bases and J 2 bases, leaving 4 bases between the germline ends. The CDR3 has 13 amino acids. The CDR3 nucleotides read TGTGCCACCAGCAGAGATCTTCAAGAGACCCAGTACTTC. Protein sequence: CATSRDLQETQYF.

The chain carries TRBV6-5 and TRBJ2-1, with a weak D call TRBD1 (5 bases). V was clipped by 0 bases and J by 8 bases, with 14 bases between them. The germline V gene has CDR1 MNHEY and CDR2 SVGAGI. The CDR3 is made up of 15 amino acids. The chain's CDR3 is CASSYSIQGGDEQFF. CDR3 DNA: TGTGCCAGCAGTTACTCGATTCAGGGTGGCGATGAGCAGTTCTTC.

The chain recombines TRBV7-6 with TRBJ2-1; D gene unclear. The CDR3 spans 16 residues. The germline gives CDR1 SGHVS, CDR2 FNYEAQ. V was trimmed by 5 bases and J by 0 bases, leaving 14 bases between them. CDR3 in amino acids: CASSLRGKSSYNEQFF. In nucleotides, the CDR3 is TGTGCCAGCAGCCTTAGAGGAAAGTCCTCCTACAATGAGCAGTTCTTC.

This clone was detected only a few times. This rearrangement joins TRBV10-2 to TRBJ2-1, with 10 bases identical to TRBD2. The CDR3 has 12 residues. The germline gives CDR1 WSHSY, CDR2 SAAADI. Germline trimming cut 10 bases from V and 7 bases from J; bases unmatched to any gene: 4. The CDR3: CATGTSENEQFF. The CDR3 bases are TGCGCCACCGGGACTAGCGAGAATGAGCAGTTCTTC.

This chain joins TRBV7-9 and TRBJ2-1; D is possibly TRBD1 or TRBD2 (5 bases each). The CDR3 consists of 16 residues. Trimming pared 4 bases from V and 2 bases from J, leaving 15 bases between. Germline V CDR1 and CDR2: SEHNR, FQNEAQ (reference sequence). CDR3 amino acids: CASSSPLRDPYNEQFF. The CDR3 DNA follows: TGTGCCAGCAGCTCACCGCTCAGGGACCCCTACAATGAGCAGTTCTTC.

This chain uses TRBV19 with TRBJ2-7; TRBD2 aligns across 10 bases. Trimming removed 6 bases from V and 3 bases from J; junction bases left unmatched: 11. CDR3 length equals 16 residues. Germline loops: CDR1 LNHDA, CDR2 SQIVND (reference sequence). CDR3 in amino acids: CASRPQASGSGYEQYF. CDR3 in DNA: TGTGCCAGTAGACCTCAGGCTAGCGGGAGTGGCTACGAGCAGTACTTC. Combining the CDR3 with reference TRBV19 and TRBJ2-7 gives the whole variable domain DGGITQSPKYLFRKEGQNVTLSCEQNLNHDAMYWYRQDPGQGLRLIYYSQIVNDFQKGDIAEGYSVSREKKESFPLTVTSAQKNPTAFYLCASRPQASGSGYEQYFGPGTRLTVT.

This rearrangement joins TRBV4-1 to TRBJ2-1, with a weak D call TRBD2 (6 bases). CDR1 and CDR2 (germline): MGHRA, YSYEKL. V gave up 4 bases and J gave up 0 bases, with 13 bases separating them. The CDR3 totals 16 residues. CDR3 bases: TGCGCCAGCAGCCCCAGAGCGGGCTTCTCCTACAATGAGCAGTTCTTC. This sequence encodes CASSPRAGFSYNEQFF.

This sequence joins TRBV2 and TRBJ2-3; TRBD2 matches 8 bases. Unmatched junction bases numbered 20, after V lost 0 bases and J lost 3 bases. CDR1 is SNHLY and CDR2 is FYNNEI in the germline V gene. This CDR3 is 21 amino acids long. CDR3 protein: CASSEALRVSGKWVKTDTQYF. The DNA for the CDR3 is TGTGCCAGCAGTGAAGCGCTTCGGGTTAGCGGGAAATGGGTAAAGACAGATACGCAGTATTTT. The full variable domain, in which reference TRBV2 and TRBJ2-3 provide the parts outside the CDR3, is EPEVTQTPSHQVTQMGQEVILRCVPISNHLYFYWYRQILGQKVEFLVSFYNNEISEKSEIFDDQFSVERPDGSNFTLKIRSTKLEDSAMYFCASSEALRVSGKWVKTDTQYFGPGTRLTVL.

This chain uses TRBV27 with TRBJ1-2, with D perhaps matching TRBD1 (5 bases). Per germline, CDR1 MNHEY and CDR2 SMNVEV (reference sequence). The CDR3 contains 15 residues. Deletions cut 6 bases from V and 4 bases from J, with 18 bases between. CDR3 DNA sequence: TGTGCCAGCAGCCGGGGACCTGACTCATCCTATGGCTACACCTTC. Its protein is CASSRGPDSSYGYTF.

V is TRBV29-1 and J is TRBJ2-1; D ambiguous. This CDR3 has 11 residues. The germline V gene has CDR1 SQVTM and CDR2 ANQGSEA. The ends were cut back, 5 bases at V and 5 bases at J, with 7 bases in the middle. CDR3 sequence (DNA): TGCAGCGTTAAGTCAAACAATGAGCAGTTCTTC. Translating gives CSVKSNNEQFF.

The rearrangement links TRBV5-1 to TRBJ1-1; D unclear. This CDR3 spans 13 amino acids. Germline V gene lookup returns CDR1 SGHRS and CDR2 YFSETQ. The ends were cut back, 2 bases at V and 2 bases at J, with 7 bases in the middle. The DNA for the CDR3 is TGCGCCAGCAGCTTTAACGGAAACACTGAAGCTTTCTTT. Translating it yields CASSFNGNTEAFF. Based on the CDR3 plus reference TRBV5-1 and TRBJ1-1, the full variable domain is KAGVTQTPRYLIKTRGQQVTLSCSPISGHRSVSWYQQTPGQGLQFLFEYFSETQRNKGNFPGRFSGRQFSNSRSEMNVSTLELGDSALYLCASSFNGNTEAFFGQGTRLTVV.

The genes are TRBV10-2 and TRBJ2-1, with 10 positions matching TRBD2. The CDR3 totals 17 residues. CDR1 and CDR2 from the germline V gene are WSHSY and SAAADI. With V trimmed by 6 bases and J by 0 bases, 8 bases remained unmatched. The CDR3 sequence is CASSPSGSHSSYNEQFF. In nucleotides, the CDR3 is TGCGCCAGCAGCCCTAGCGGGAGTCATAGCTCCTACAATGAGCAGTTCTTC.

The rearrangement uses TRBV9 and TRBJ2-7, with TRBD1 matching over 8 bases. This CDR3 region has 16 residues. The V gene's germline CDR1 is SGDLS and CDR2 YYNGEE. Trimming at V came to 3 bases and at J to 2 bases, leaving 10 bases not matched to a gene. CDR3 in DNA: TGTGCCAGCAGCGCCCTGGGGACAGGTGGGACCTACGAGCAGTACTTC. This translates into CASSALGTGGTYEQYF.

The chain combines TRBV2 with TRBJ2-7; 10 nucleotides agree with TRBD1. With V trimmed by 4 bases and J by 3 bases, 6 bases remained unmatched. Germline loops: CDR1 SNHLY, CDR2 FYNNEI. The CDR3 has 15 amino acids. Written as DNA, the CDR3 is TGTGCCAGCAGTGGTCCGGGACAGGGGTTCTACGAGCAGTACTTC. Amino acid sequence: CASSGPGQGFYEQYF. Complete variable domain (other parts from reference TRBV2 and TRBJ2-7): EPEVTQTPSHQVTQMGQEVILRCVPISNHLYFYWYRQILGQKVEFLVSFYNNEISEKSEIFDDQFSVERPDGSNFTLKIRSTKLEDSAMYFCASSGPGQGFYEQYFGPGTRLTVT.

In its sample, this clone was seen once. The chain recombines TRBV10-2 with TRBJ2-5; 12 positions agree with TRBD2. Germline CDR1 is WSHSY and CDR2 is SAAADI. CDR3 length equals 24 residues. The junction had 34 bases not matched to a gene; V was cut back by 5 bases and J by 6 bases. The CDR3 region is CASSPRKMGERGYSTSGRLKTQYF. CDR3 coding DNA: TGCGCCAGCAGTCCCCGAAAGATGGGGGAAAGGGGTTATTCGACTAGCGGGAGACTGAAGACCCAGTACTTC.

The J gene is TRBJ1-5, the V gene TRBV6-5; D is perhaps TRBD1 (5 bases). Germline V gene lookup returns CDR1 MNHEY and CDR2 SVGAGI. The CDR3 is 15 residues long. V dropped 5 bases and J dropped 2 bases, with 13 bases sitting between them. The CDR3 loop is CASSPGFNGNQPQHF. In DNA form, the CDR3 reads TGTGCCAGCAGTCCAGGGTTTAATGGCAATCAGCCCCAGCATTTT.